This is a list of T cell receptor beta chains from one sample in a study of blood T cell repertoires in COVID-19. TCRdb's table, derived via immunoSEQ multiplex PCR, lists solely in-frame clones and lacks some. The sample shows 72,000 or so clones, around nine tenths of them seen only once. Material for sequencing was peripheral blood. The receptors originated from a man over 45 with active COVID-19. Each CDR3 is given with its conserved first and last residue. Fields, in order: J gene, D gene, clone size, V gene, CDR3 DNA, CDR3 protein. D genes are given only for firm matches. Expanded clones are given a class, and other clones once, few, many or no size at all.

J: TRBJ2-1
D: NA
size: NA
V: TRBV18
DNA: TGTGCCAGCTCACCACCGGGCGGGAACAATGAGCAGTTCTTC
CDR3: CASSPPGGNNEQFF

J: TRBJ1-2
D: TRBD1
size: NA
V: TRBV6-2/TRBV6-3
DNA: TGTGCCAGCAGTACGACAGGGTCTCGCTATGGCTACACCTTC
CDR3: CASSTTGSRYGYTF

J: TRBJ1-4
D: NA
size: NA
V: TRBV6-1
DNA: TGTGCCAGCAGTGAAAACAGGCTTCCGATTAATGAAAAACTGTTTTTT
CDR3: CASSENRLPINEKLFF

J: TRBJ1-5
D: TRBD1
size: NA
V: TRBV4-1
DNA: TGCGCCAGCAGCCATCCCCTCACAGGGGGCTATAGCAATCAGCCCCAGCATTTT
CDR3: CASSHPLTGGYSNQPQHF

J: TRBJ2-2
D: NA
size: NA
V: TRBV4-1
DNA: TGCGCCAGCAGCCCCCTCTGGGTGGGGAGATCGGCCGGGGAGCTGTTTTTT
CDR3: CASSPLWVGRSAGELFF

J: TRBJ2-2
D: NA
size: NA
V: TRBV28
DNA: TGTGCCAGCAGTTTAGAGGTCACCGGGGAGCTGTTTTTT
CDR3: CASSLEVTGELFF

J: TRBJ1-6
D: NA
size: NA
V: TRBV5-5
DNA: TGTGCCAGCAGCCGGGTGTGGGAGGGGAGCTCACCCCTCCACTTT
CDR3: CASSRVWEGSSPLHF

J: TRBJ1-2
D: NA
size: NA
V: TRBV4-3
DNA: TGCGCCAGCAGCCAACAGGGCCACTATGGCTACACCTTC
CDR3: CASSQQGHYGYTF

J: TRBJ1-3
D: NA
size: few
V: TRBV27
DNA: TGTGCCAGCAGCCGGACAGTCTTATATTTT
CDR3: CASSRTVLYF

J: TRBJ2-3
D: NA
size: NA
V: TRBV27
DNA: TGTGGTCTCAGCGTCCTGAGAACCACAGATACGCAGTATTTT
CDR3: CGLSVLRTTDTQYF

J: TRBJ2-1
D: NA
size: NA
V: TRBV9
DNA: TGTGCCAGCAACGCTCCATGGGACACACCTAATGAGCAGTTCTTC
CDR3: CASNAPWDTPNEQFF

J: TRBJ2-5
D: TRBD2
size: NA
V: TRBV19
DNA: TGTGCCAGTAAATCGGGAGGGGAGACCCAGTACTTC
CDR3: CASKSGGETQYF

J: TRBJ2-7
D: NA
size: NA
V: TRBV7-2
DNA: TGTGCCAGCAGCTTGTCACCTACCTACGAGCAGTACTTC
CDR3: CASSLSPTYEQYF

J: TRBJ2-4
D: NA
size: NA
V: TRBV4-1
DNA: TGCGCCAGCAGCCCCGGACAATCGGCCAAAAACATTCAGTACTTC
CDR3: CASSPGQSAKNIQYF

J: TRBJ2-5
D: NA
size: NA
V: TRBV29-1
DNA: TGCAGCGTTGACGGGGGTATGACCCAGTACTTC
CDR3: CSVDGGMTQYF

J: TRBJ2-2
D: TRBD2
size: few
V: TRBV7-2
DNA: TGTGCCAGCAGCTTAACGCAGGGAGGGACCGGGGAGCTGTTTTTT
CDR3: CASSLTQGGTGELFF

J: TRBJ2-7
D: NA
size: NA
V: TRBV7-7
DNA: TGTGCTAGCAGCCCAGGGAAGGGGGTCGAGCAGTACTTC
CDR3: CASSPGKGVEQYF

J: TRBJ2-4
D: TRBD2
size: once
V: TRBV7-2
DNA: TGTGCCAGCAGCTTGGGACTAGCGGGGGGACCTCAGTACTTC
CDR3: CASSLGLAGGPQYF